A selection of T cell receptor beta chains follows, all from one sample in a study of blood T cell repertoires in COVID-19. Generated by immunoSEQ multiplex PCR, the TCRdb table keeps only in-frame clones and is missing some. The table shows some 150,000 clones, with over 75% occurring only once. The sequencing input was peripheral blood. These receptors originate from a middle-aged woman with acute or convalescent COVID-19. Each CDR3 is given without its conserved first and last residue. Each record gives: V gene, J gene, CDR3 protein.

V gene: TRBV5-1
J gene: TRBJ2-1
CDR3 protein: ASSFRGYLNEQF

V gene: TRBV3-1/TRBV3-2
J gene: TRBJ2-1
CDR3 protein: ASSPLEGYEQF

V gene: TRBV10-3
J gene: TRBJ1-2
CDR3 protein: AISASRGYGYT

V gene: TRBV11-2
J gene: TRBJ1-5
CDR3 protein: ASSLEGGQPQH

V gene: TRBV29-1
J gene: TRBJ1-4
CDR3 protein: SVVGGTTNEKLF

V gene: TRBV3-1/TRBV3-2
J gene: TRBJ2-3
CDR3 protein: ASSHWTSGGTDTQY

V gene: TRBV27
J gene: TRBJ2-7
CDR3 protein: ASSLSPRGSSYEQY

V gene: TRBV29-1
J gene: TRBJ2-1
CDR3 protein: SVEARSASIYNEQF

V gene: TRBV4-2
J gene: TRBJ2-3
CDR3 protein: ASSGGLAGLKSDTQY

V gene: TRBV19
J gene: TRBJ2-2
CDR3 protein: ASSSEGAKLF

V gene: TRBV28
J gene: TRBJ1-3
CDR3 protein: ASSSPTGTIFDSGNTIY

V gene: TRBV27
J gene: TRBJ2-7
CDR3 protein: ASSLYPSPLEQY

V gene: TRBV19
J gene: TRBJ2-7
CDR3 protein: ASSTGTGPYEQY

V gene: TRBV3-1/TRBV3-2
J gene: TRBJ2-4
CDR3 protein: ASSQAGVVKNIQY

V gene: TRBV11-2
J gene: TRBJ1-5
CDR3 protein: ASSLGLEGTGGQPQH

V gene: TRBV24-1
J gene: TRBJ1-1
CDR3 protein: ATSDPLTGATYNTEAF

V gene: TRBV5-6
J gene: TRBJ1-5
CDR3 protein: ASSLAGQGNQPQH

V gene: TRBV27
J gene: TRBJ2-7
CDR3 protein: ASSPLGSYEQY

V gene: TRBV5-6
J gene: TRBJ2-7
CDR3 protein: ASSRERGRFPEQY

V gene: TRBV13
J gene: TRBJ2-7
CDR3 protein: ASSSGTSGLYEQY

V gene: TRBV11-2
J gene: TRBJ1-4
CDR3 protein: ASSLGGNRGRTNEKLF

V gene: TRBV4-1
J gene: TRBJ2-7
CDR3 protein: ASSQYRGDSYEQY

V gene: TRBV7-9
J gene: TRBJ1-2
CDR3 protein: ASSRDRAYYGYT

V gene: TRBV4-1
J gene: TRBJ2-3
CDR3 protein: ASAPPPGADTQY

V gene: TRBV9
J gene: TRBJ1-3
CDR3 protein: ASSIQGGHSGNTIY

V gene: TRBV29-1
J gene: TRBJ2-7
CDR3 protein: SVLGGRLGNEQY

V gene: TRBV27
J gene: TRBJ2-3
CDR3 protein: ASSFRSSIADTQY

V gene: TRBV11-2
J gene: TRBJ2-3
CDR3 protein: ASSLAGGGAFTDTQY

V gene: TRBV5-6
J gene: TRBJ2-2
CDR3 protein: ASSGDPNTGELF

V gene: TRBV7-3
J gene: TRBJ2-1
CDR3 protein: ASSPPGTGSNEQF

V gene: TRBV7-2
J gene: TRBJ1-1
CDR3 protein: ASSSPSGSPEAF

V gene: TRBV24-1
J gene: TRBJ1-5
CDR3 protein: ATSDFYRFEPYSNQPQH

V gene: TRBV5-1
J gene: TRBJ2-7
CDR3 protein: ASSLSLAGDFSYEQY

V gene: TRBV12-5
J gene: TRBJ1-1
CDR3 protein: ASAARTTGIGNTEAF

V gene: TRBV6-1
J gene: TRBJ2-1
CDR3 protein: ASSGLAGETYNEQF

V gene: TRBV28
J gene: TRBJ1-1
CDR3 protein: ASRPNGQSNTEAF

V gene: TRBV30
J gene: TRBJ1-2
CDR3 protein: AWKSPGTANLDYGYT

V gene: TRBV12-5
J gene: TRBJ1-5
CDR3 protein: ASGLLGDQPQH

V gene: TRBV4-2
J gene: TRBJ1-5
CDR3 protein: ASSQVNLSNQPQH

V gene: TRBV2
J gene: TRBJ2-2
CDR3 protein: ASSASGGTGELF

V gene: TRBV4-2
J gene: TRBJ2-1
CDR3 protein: ASSPSSGGGLNEQF

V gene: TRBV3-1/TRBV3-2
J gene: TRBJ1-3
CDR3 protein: ASSPQKTNSGNTIY

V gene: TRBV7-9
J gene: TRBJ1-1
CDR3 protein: ASSLGGQAF

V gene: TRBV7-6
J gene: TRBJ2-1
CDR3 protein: ASSLLGGGSVREQF

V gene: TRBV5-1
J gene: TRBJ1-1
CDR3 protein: ASSRDRDTEAF

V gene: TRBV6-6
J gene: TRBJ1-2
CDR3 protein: ASSYMGEGYGYT

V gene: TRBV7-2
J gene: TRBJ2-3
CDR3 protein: ASSLGLAGEDTQY

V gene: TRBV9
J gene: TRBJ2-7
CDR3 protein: ASSGRGARDEQY

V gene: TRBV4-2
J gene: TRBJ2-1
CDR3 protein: ASSQRLAGGPESNEQF

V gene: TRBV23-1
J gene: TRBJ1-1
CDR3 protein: ASSLRGPRNTEAF

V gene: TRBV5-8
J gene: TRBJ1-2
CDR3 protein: ASSPPGQINYGYT

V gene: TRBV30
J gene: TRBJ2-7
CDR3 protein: AWCPPGLAGYEQY

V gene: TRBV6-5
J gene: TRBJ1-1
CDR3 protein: ASSPTGEAF

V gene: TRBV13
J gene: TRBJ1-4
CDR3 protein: ASSLLNEKLF